This TCR beta chain came from a study of blood T cells in healthy people across ages. A remark on this clonotype: The antigen is unknown.

General study findings and limits: Samples with more naive T cells showed higher observed beta diversity. Calculation of diversity from one million T cells yielded estimates considered to be underestimates. Age showed a roughly linear inverse relationship with TCR beta diversity per million T cells.

A J-beta primer mix and a sample-barcoded 5' primer were used in a second PCR of roughly 6 to 12 cycles. TCRdb reanalysed the 5' RACE reads using MiXCR and keeps one entry per CDR3 protein. The top ten hold around a sixth of the sample, which has 450,000 to 700,000 distinct CDR3 sequences, about 25% seen once. The total RNA that was extracted per sample amounted to at least 5 micrograms. Germline loops: CDR1 ENHRY, CDR2 SYGVKD. The CDR3 contains 13 residues. V was shortened by 6 bases and J by 4 bases, with 12 bases between the two germline ends. The chain uses TRBV10-3 and TRBJ1-2; D is ambiguous. Sequenced: blood. The sequence derives from a woman in her seventies in good health. The chain's CDR3 is CAISEGSGYGYTF. CDR3 nucleotides: TGTGCCATCAGCGAGGGAAGCGGCTATGGCTACACCTTC.